The rows below give T cell receptor beta chains drawn from one sample of a study of shared clonotypes between healthy human individuals. Assay used: immunoSEQ multiplex PCR; TCRdb lists only in-frame clones, some missing. The sample has a few hundred thousand clones; 95% to 96% are singletons. Material for sequencing was naive CD8+ T cells sorted from blood. The receptors here all came from a woman aged 25 to 45 in good health. Each CDR3 is given with its conserved first and last residue.

length: 13; V: TRBV6-1; CDR3: CASSEQGRAEAFF
length: 16; V: TRBV11-2; CDR3: CASSFTPREAPNEQFF
length: 15; V: TRBV4-1; CDR3: CASSQDEGTYYEQYF
length: 18; V: TRBV28; CDR3: CASSTRRWPSSGANVLTF
length: 13; V: TRBV6-1; CDR3: CASSRVSYNEQFF
length: 14; V: TRBV6-5; CDR3: CASSYGGDNYEQYF
length: 13; V: TRBV27; CDR3: CASSLSGSQPQHF
length: 16; V: TRBV7-9; CDR3: CASSLVVGTVRDTQYF
length: 13; V: TRBV2; CDR3: CASIAGGAYEQYF
length: 12; V: TRBV19; CDR3: CASSIVNQPQHF
length: 14; V: TRBV28; CDR3: CASRYSTGNTEAFF
length: 15; V: TRBV28; CDR3: CASSLGRERHNEQFF
length: 17; V: TRBV4-1; CDR3: CASSQDEVGLAGDEQFF
length: 15; V: TRBV4-1; CDR3: CASSQDAGLLNEQFF
length: 14; V: TRBV5-6; CDR3: CASSLWSDSYEQYF
length: 16; V: TRBV4-1; CDR3: CASSQEVWGLGDTQYF
length: 15; V: TRBV28; CDR3: CASRLRTLRAGELFF
length: 16; V: TRBV5-4; CDR3: CASSFLSAGSTDTQYF
length: 13; V: TRBV27; CDR3: CASSVDFYNEQFF
length: 11; V: TRBV2; CDR3: CASSLGYEQFF